Listed below are T cell receptor beta chains from one sample, sequenced in a study of Graves' ophthalmopathy and Graves' hyperthyroidism. TCRdb processed the multiplex PCR reads anew with MiXCR; each CDR3 protein has one entry. This table has a few hundred thousand distinct CDR3 sequences, approximately 17% appearing once. The sequencing input was peripheral blood. Receptor source: an adult woman with stable Graves' hyperthyroidism. Each CDR3 is given with its conserved first and last residue.

V gene,CDR3 length,J gene,CDR3 protein
TRBV11-2,18,TRBJ2-7,CASSDKRARGHRAYEQYF
TRBV6-5,16,TRBJ1-1,CASSYGGSGGNTEAFF
TRBV7-2,16,TRBJ2-7,CASSLGQGLSPYEQYF
TRBV28,15,TRBJ2-7,CASSLSVGLAYEQYF
TRBV7-3,14,TRBJ2-5,CASSLDGRGETQYF
TRBV30,12,TRBJ2-5,CAWRAGRETQYF
TRBV3-1,17,TRBJ2-5,CASSPLWGVGTQETQYF
TRBV20-1,13,TRBJ1-1,CSASVGGDTEAFF
TRBV27,13,TRBJ2-7,CASSRDSTYEQYF
TRBV5-1,14,TRBJ1-6,CASSLGTAYSPLHF
TRBV20-1,14,TRBJ1-2,CSPSGTAGVYGYTF
TRBV28,17,TRBJ2-3,CASSLEAVWGAADTQYF
TRBV11-2,16,TRBJ2-2,CASSLRGKRNTGELFF
TRBV4-1,16,TRBJ2-7,CASSQGLAGAPYEQYF
TRBV20-1,13,TRBJ2-7,CSARRGGPYEQYF
TRBV20-1,16,TRBJ2-7,CSAPGLAGGSSYEQYF
TRBV10-3,13,TRBJ1-5,CAIGGGGDQPQHF
TRBV12-3/TRBV12-4,15,TRBJ1-5,CASSRQGGSNQPQHF
TRBV27,15,TRBJ1-2,CASKARATASYGYTF
TRBV7-9,14,TRBJ2-5,CASTLVGEEATQYF
TRBV19,18,TRBJ1-5,CASSIYGQGGHRNQPQHF
TRBV11-2,15,TRBJ2-5,CASSLVGGGVETQYF
TRBV2,16,TRBJ2-2,CASRGSRTGLDGELFF
TRBV12-3/TRBV12-4,12,TRBJ2-5,CASSSQPGTQYF
TRBV12-3/TRBV12-4,13,TRBJ2-7,CASSYSGEYEQYF
TRBV3-1,15,TRBJ2-7,CASSQDKNRIYEQYF
TRBV12-3/TRBV12-4,14,TRBJ1-5,CASSFLDRDQPQHF
TRBV4-1,12,TRBJ1-2,CASSAGTWGYTF
TRBV20-1,14,TRBJ1-2,CSASRTGGAHGYTF
TRBV6-2/TRBV6-3,15,TRBJ2-5,CASTNLQGGGETQYF
TRBV6-1,14,TRBJ1-1,CASTPGGAETKAFF
TRBV7-2,15,TRBJ2-7,CASSPLAGGTYEQYF
TRBV12-3/TRBV12-4,13,TRBJ1-5,CASSTKGNQPQHF
TRBV28,14,TRBJ1-1,CASSLRAGGTEAFF
TRBV20-1,15,TRBJ2-5,CSARDRGQGQETQYF
TRBV28,13,TRBJ2-7,CASREDVRYEQYF
TRBV18,13,TRBJ1-5,CASSPTENQPQHF
TRBV20-1,13,TRBJ1-1,CSASFLMNTEAFF
TRBV4-1,17,TRBJ2-7,CASSPPPGFTGNYEQYF
TRBV4-1,16,TRBJ2-7,CASSPGVREGYYEQYF
TRBV5-1,13,TRBJ1-1,CASSYLQGPEAFF
TRBV4-2,14,TRBJ2-7,CASSQGVGVYEQYF
TRBV5-1,17,TRBJ2-7,CASSLQLAGGARDEQYF
TRBV5-1,18,TRBJ2-7,CASSFGDRWTSGSYEQYF
TRBV29-1,14,TRBJ2-5,CSVDEQGAGETQYF
TRBV6-2/TRBV6-3,18,TRBJ2-7,CASSPGTSGTAVTYEQYF
TRBV9,14,TRBJ2-2,CASSADGFTGELFF
TRBV29-1,14,TRBJ2-7,CSVEDPQSSYEQYF
TRBV30,15,TRBJ2-7,CAWSSRGEWSYEQYF
TRBV7-2,15,TRBJ2-5,CASSLQTRTQETQYF
TRBV5-1,14,TRBJ1-1,CASSYSTQGAEAFF
TRBV27,10,TRBJ2-7,CASSLAEQYF
TRBV12-3/TRBV12-4,11,TRBJ1-1,CASSRGPEAFF
TRBV7-9,13,TRBJ1-5,CASSLGTGKPQHF
TRBV20-1,13,TRBJ2-5,CSATRTEKETQYF
TRBV29-1,12,TRBJ2-7,CSVKTVSYEQYF
TRBV6-1,16,TRBJ1-1,CASSEKTRHPNTEAFF